This entry features one T cell receptor beta chain sequence. The antigen is undetermined. Clones were read by immunoSEQ multiplex PCR, and TCRdb kept only the in-frame ones, dropping some. The table includes about 2.3 million clones, 80% to 95% detected once. This entry belongs to a study of shared clonotypes between healthy human individuals. Healthy adults negative for HIV, lacking recent acute infections or vaccinations, served as donors. General study points: For sorted subsets, rarefaction showed incomplete sequencing despite large depth. Among donors, the sharing of clonotypes was expected to be influenced by sequencing depth.

The receptor was derived from a man between 18 and 35 years old in good health. Some clones in this sample may be carry-over from other donors' samples. Sequencing was carried out using naive CD4+ T cells from PBMCs. Subset here: CD45RA+ positively selected.

The CDR3 is CASSLASHGYTF. DNA for the CDR3: TGTGCCAGCAGTTTGGCTAGTCATGGCTACACCTTC. This chain joins TRBV28 and TRBJ1-2; no definite D call. The CDR3 has 12 amino acids. The ends were cut back, 3 bases at V and 6 bases at J, with 8 bases in the middle. The V gene's germline CDR1 is MDHEN and CDR2 SYDVKM.